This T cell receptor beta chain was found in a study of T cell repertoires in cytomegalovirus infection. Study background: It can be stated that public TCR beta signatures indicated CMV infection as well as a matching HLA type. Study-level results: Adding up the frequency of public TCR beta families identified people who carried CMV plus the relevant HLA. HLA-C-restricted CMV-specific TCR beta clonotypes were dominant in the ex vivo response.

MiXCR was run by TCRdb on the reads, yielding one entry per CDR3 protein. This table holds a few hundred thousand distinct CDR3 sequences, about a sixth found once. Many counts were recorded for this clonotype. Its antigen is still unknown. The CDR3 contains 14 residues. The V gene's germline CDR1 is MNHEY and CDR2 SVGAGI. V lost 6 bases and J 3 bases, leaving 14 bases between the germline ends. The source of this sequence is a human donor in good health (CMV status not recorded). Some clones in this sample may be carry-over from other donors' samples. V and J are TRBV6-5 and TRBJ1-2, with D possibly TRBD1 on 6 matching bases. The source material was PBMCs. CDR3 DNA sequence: TGTGCCAGCAGGTCCGGGGGCCCCCACTATGGCTACACCTTC. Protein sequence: CASRSGGPHYGYTF.